The present T cell receptor (beta chain) was sequenced within a study of T cell changes during pregnancy in multiple sclerosis. CDR1 is SGHNT, CDR2 YENEEA, per germline. Trimming cost V 1 base and J 1 base, with 10 bases left between them. This CDR3 comprises 15 residues. Assay: immunoSEQ multiplex PCR; the TCRdb copy retains only in-frame clones and omits some. The sample consists of about 79,000 clones, 85% to 95% of them appearing once. Sequenced material: peripheral blood, taken in the second trimester of pregnancy. The J gene is TRBJ2-5, the V gene TRBV11-3, with D perhaps TRBD2 (6 bases). The clonotype originates from a female donor in good health, enrolled as a control in a pregnancy study. The CDR3 spells CASSLGGVSQETQYF. In DNA form, the CDR3 reads TGTGCCAGCAGCTTAGGGGGGGTCTCCCAAGAGACCCAGTACTTC.